These 14 T cell receptor beta chains were all obtained from the same sample, sequenced in a study of identical twins. A single record per CDR3 protein comes from TCRdb applying MiXCR to the 5' RACE reads. The sample holds around 550,000 distinct CDR3 sequences, around 15% seen once. In addition, the sample was reused for a study of yellow fever vaccine responses in identical twins.

The material sequenced was CD4+ T cells sorted from blood. Every receptor here comes from a woman aged 18-29 years in good health.

J is TRBJ2-3 and V is TRBV5-1, with 10 positions matching TRBD2. Germline lookup yields CDR1 SGHRS and CDR2 YFSETQ. The CDR3 extends over 17 amino acids. J was trimmed by 2 bases and V by 3 bases; bases with no gene match: 9. In DNA form, the CDR3 reads TGCGCCAGCAGCTCGTTAGCGGGGGGCCGTAACACAGATACGCAGTATTTT. Its translation is CASSSLAGGRNTDTQYF. Full variable domain (outside the CDR3, taken from reference TRBV5-1 and TRBJ2-3): KAGVTQTPRYLIKTRGQQVTLSCSPISGHRSVSWYQQTPGQGLQFLFEYFSETQRNKGNFPGRFSGRQFSNSRSEMNVSTLELGDSALYLCASSSLAGGRNTDTQYFGPGTRLTVL.

This chain uses TRBV10-2 with TRBJ1-5; D is possibly TRBD1 (6 bases). The CDR3 is 16 residues long. Germline V gene data show CDR1 as WSHSY and CDR2 as SAAADI. Trimming shortened V by 0 bases and J by 5 bases, and 14 bases separated the two germline ends. The CDR3 reads CASSESTTGSHQPQHF. CDR3 DNA: TGCGCCAGCAGTGAGTCAACCACAGGGTCTCATCAGCCCCAGCATTTT.

This clonotype appeared once. V is TRBV20-1 and J is TRBJ2-7, with D possibly matching TRBD1 (5 bases). The CDR3 runs 13 residues. Germline V gene data show CDR1 as DFQATT and CDR2 as SNEGSKA (reference sequence). Trimming took 0 bases from V and 2 from J, leaving 8 bases between them. This chain's CDR3 is CSARDGATYEQYV. As DNA, the CDR3 is TGCAGTGCTAGAGATGGGGCAACCTACGAGCAGTACGTC.

V gene TRBV6-1 combines with J gene TRBJ1-2, with 10 bases matching TRBD1. Germline CDR1 and CDR2: MNHNS and SASEGT. J gave up 6 bases and V 5 bases, and 12 bases lay outside the gene matches. The CDR3 spans 16 residues. CDR3 region: CASSTSRTGGVHGYTF. The CDR3 DNA follows: TGTGCCAGCAGTACATCTAGGACAGGGGGAGTCCATGGCTACACCTTC.

Only a few counts were recorded for this clonotype. The DNA for the CDR3 is TGTGCCAGTAGTACCGGACAGGGGAGCACCGGGGAGCTGTTTTTT. Protein product: CASSTGQGSTGELFF. The chain has TRBV19 and TRBJ2-2, with TRBD1 identical over 9 bases. This CDR3 region has 15 residues. Germline V gene lookup returns CDR1 LNHDA and CDR2 SQIVND (reference sequence). V lost 4 bases, J lost 4 bases, and 4 bases stayed unmatched.

The gene calls are TRBV3-1 and TRBJ2-1; 8 bases align to TRBD1. V shed 1 base, J shed 5 bases, and the junction held 1 base outside the gene matches. The germline CDR1 and CDR2 sequences are LGHDT and YNNKEL (reference sequence). The CDR3 runs 14 residues. The CDR3 DNA is TGTGCCAGCAGCCAAGCAGGGGGCGACAATGAGCAGTTCTTC. Amino acids: CASSQAGGDNEQFF.

The V gene is TRBV4-1, the J gene TRBJ2-3; TRBD1 aligns across 8 bases. CDR3 length equals 16 residues. The junction had 7 bases not matched to a gene; V was cut back by 5 bases and J by 0 bases. CDR1 and CDR2 from the germline V gene are MGHRA and YSYEKL. CDR3 DNA: TGCGCCAGCAGCAATCTGGACAGGGATAGCACAGATACGCAGTATTTT. Protein sequence: CASSNLDRDSTDTQYF.

The chain is built from TRBV2 and TRBJ2-7; D remains ambiguous. The germline V gene has CDR1 SNHLY and CDR2 FYNNEI. CDR3 size: 12 residues. Trimming cost V 8 bases and J 5 bases, with 13 bases left between them. The DNA for the CDR3 is TGTGCCAGCCACATTCGGCGTGACGAGCAGTACTTC. Residues: CASHIRRDEQYF. The full variable domain, its missing parts supplied by reference TRBV2 and TRBJ2-7, is EPEVTQTPSHQVTQMGQEVILRCVPISNHLYFYWYRQILGQKVEFLVSFYNNEISEKSEIFDDQFSVERPDGSNFTLKIRSTKLEDSAMYFCASHIRRDEQYFGPGTRLTVT.

This clonotype turned up a few times. The genes are TRBV28 and TRBJ2-2, with 7 bases lining up with TRBD1. Germline trimming cut 3 bases from V and 0 bases from J; bases unmatched to any gene: 10. CDR1 is MDHEN and CDR2 is SYDVKM in the germline V gene. The CDR3 extends over 18 amino acids. In nucleotides, the CDR3 is TGTGCCAGCAGTTTCCTGGGGGTGGGGACAGCGAACACCGGGGAGCTGTTTTTT. It specifies CASSFLGVGTANTGELFF.

The chain carries TRBV20-1 and TRBJ2-3; a weak D match, TRBD1 (6 bases). The CDR3 contains 14 residues. The germline gives CDR1 DFQATT, CDR2 SNEGSKA (reference sequence). The ends were cut back, 2 bases at V and 2 bases at J, with 11 bases in the middle. CDR3 loop: CSARIQGNTDTQYF. For the CDR3, the DNA is TGCAGTGCTAGAATACAGGGCAACACAGATACGCAGTATTTT.

Ten or more counts support this clonotype. The V and J genes are TRBV12-3 or TRBV12-4 and TRBJ1-2; D possibly corresponds to TRBD1 (6 bases). V lost 6 bases and J 3 bases, leaving 14 bases between the germline ends. CDR3 length: 14 amino acids. The CDR3 nucleotides read TGTGCCAGCAGCCCCAGGGGCAGCTACTATGGCTACACCTTC. It is translated as CASSPRGSYYGYTF.

V gene TRBV20-1 combines with J gene TRBJ2-7; TRBD2 matches at 10 bases. This CDR3 is built from 16 residues. V lost 6 bases to trimming and J lost 1 base; unmatched junction nucleotides: 12. The germline V gene encodes CDR1 DFQATT and CDR2 SNEGSKA (reference sequence). In DNA form, the CDR3 reads TGCAGTGCCCCGGTTTCTAGCGGGGGAACTTCCTACGAGCAGTACGTC. Its translation is CSAPVSSGGTSYEQYV.

This sequence joins TRBV20-1 and TRBJ2-2; 8 nucleotides line up with TRBD1. Germline V CDR1 and CDR2: DFQATT, SNEGSKA (reference sequence). The CDR3 has 14 amino acids. J lost 6 bases, V lost 7 bases, and 10 bases had no gene match. As DNA, the CDR3 is TGCAGTGTAAGCAGGACAGGGTCTGCCGGGGAGCTGTTTTTT. This gives the protein CSVSRTGSAGELFF.

The rearrangement joins TRBV10-2 to TRBJ2-3; 8 bases map to TRBD2. The V gene's germline CDR1 is WSHSY and CDR2 SAAADI. This CDR3 is 15 amino acids long. V lost 6 bases and J lost 2; bases outside the gene matches: 7. CDR3: CASRYSGIVTDTQYF. The CDR3 DNA sequence: TGCGCCAGCAGATATAGCGGGATCGTCACAGATACGCAGTATTTT.